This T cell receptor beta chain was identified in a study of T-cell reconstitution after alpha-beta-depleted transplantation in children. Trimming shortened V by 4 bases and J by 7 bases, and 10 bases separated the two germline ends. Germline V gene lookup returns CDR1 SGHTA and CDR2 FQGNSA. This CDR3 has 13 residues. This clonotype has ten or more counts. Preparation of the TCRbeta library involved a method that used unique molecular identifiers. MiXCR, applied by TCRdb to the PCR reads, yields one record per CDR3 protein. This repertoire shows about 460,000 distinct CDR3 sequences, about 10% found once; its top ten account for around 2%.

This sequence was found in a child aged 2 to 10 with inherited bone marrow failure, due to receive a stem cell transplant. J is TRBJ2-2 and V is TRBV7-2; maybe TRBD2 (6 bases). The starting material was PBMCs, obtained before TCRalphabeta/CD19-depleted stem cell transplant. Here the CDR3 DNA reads TGTGCCAGCAGCTCTAGCGTCGGCGGGGAGCTGTTTTTT. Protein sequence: CASSSSVGGELFF. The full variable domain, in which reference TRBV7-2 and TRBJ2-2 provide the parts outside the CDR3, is GAGVSQSPSNKVTEKGKDVELRCDPISGHTALYWYRQSLGQGLEFLIYFQGNSAPDKSGLPSDRFSAERTGGSVSTLTIQRTQQEDSAVYLCASSSSVGGELFFGEGSRLTVL.